This TCR beta chain was captured by sequencing in a study of human T cells and chemical hapten exposure. Background on the study: On the upper back, patch tests were applied with 0.01% DPC and read at 6 days.

This clonotype was counted at least ten times. V lost 11 bases, J lost 2 bases, and 9 bases stayed unmatched. This CDR3 is 14 amino acids long. Germline CDR1 and CDR2: ENHRY and SYGVKD. Time point described: patch test 2, 6 weeks after DPC sensitization. This sample's treatment: therapeutic diphenylcyclopropenone sensitization with weekly scalp DPC. TCRdb used MiXCR to reprocess the RACE reads, holding one entry per CDR3 protein. This sample carries a few hundred thousand distinct CDR3 sequences, more than 5% of them seen once, and the ten largest clones take under 7%. Source: whole blood, taken in connection with sensitization to the hapten diphenylcyclopropenone (DPC). This TCR was recovered from a woman aged 18-29 years with alopecia areata. Some clones in this sample may be carry-over from other donors' samples. The chain recombines TRBV10-3 with TRBJ1-3; 7 positions match TRBD1. The CDR3 loop reads CAARPDRAGNTIYF. The CDR3 DNA reads as TGTGCCGCCCGACCAGACAGGGCTGGAAACACCATATATTTT.